This paragraph reports one TCR beta chain. Its antigen is undetermined. Germline V gives CDR1 MDHEN, CDR2 SYDVKM. The CDR3 runs 14 residues. Trimming left V 10 bases short and J 6 bases short, with 19 bases between. This record belongs to a study of human T cells and chemical hapten exposure. The study, taken as a whole, reports: Following DPC sensitization, TCRs present above 1 in 1000 frequency showed no change.

Time point of the sample: pre-sensitization, week 0. Treatment noted: therapeutic diphenylcyclopropenone sensitization with weekly scalp DPC. TCRdb redid the calling of the RACE reads with MiXCR, one entry per CDR3 protein. The sample lists roughly 110,000 distinct CDR3 sequences, roughly 12% occurring once. The receptor comes from a woman aged 45-65 years with alopecia areata. Some clones in this sample may be carry-over from other donors' samples. This chain links TRBV28 with TRBJ2-1; D not certain. The material sequenced was whole blood, taken in connection with sensitization to the hapten diphenylcyclopropenone (DPC). The CDR3 DNA reads as TGTGCCACCCTACAGCGATCCCTCCGCAATGAGCAGTTCTTC. It codes for CATLQRSLRNEQFF.